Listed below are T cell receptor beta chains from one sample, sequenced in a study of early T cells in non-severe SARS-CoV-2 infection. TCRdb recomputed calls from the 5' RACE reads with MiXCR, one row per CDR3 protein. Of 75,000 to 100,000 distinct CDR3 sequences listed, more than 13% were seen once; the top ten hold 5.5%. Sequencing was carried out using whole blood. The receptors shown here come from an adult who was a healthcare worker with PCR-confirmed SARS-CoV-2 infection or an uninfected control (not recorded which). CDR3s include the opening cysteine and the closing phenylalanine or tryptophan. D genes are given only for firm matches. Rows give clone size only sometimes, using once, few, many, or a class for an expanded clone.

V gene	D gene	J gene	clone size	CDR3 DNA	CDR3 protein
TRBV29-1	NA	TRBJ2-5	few	TGCAGCGTATTGGAGGGGATTGAGACCCAGTACTTC	CSVLEGIETQYF
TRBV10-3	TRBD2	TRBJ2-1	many	TGTGCCATCAGTGACCCACTCAGACTAGCGGGAGGGGTATACAATGAGCAGTTCTTC	CAISDPLRLAGGVYNEQFF
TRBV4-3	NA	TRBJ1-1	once	TGCGCCAGCAGCCAAGATAGGCGGAACACTGAAGCTTTCTTT	CASSQDRRNTEAFF
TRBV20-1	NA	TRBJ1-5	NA	TGCAGTGCTAGACAGGGCCCCATTAGCAATCAGCCCCAGCATTTT	CSARQGPISNQPQHF
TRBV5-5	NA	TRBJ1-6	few	TGTGCCAGCAGCTTACAGCCAGACTATTCACCCCTCCACTTT	CASSLQPDYSPLHF
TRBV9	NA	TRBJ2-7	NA	TGTGCCAGCAGCGCGGGGGACGGACCCTACGAGCAGTACTTC	CASSAGDGPYEQYF
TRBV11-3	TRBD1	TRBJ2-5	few	TGTGCCAGCAGCCCAGGGTCCTCAGGGGGCGAGACCCAGTACTTC	CASSPGSSGGETQYF
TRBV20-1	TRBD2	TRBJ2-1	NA	TGCAGTGCTCCCACTAGCGGGTTTTCCTACAATGAGCAGTTCTTC	CSAPTSGFSYNEQFF
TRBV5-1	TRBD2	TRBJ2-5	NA	TGCGCCAGCAGGCGGGGGTTCCAAGAGACCCAGTACTTC	CASRRGFQETQYF
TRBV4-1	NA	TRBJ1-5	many	TGCGCCAGCAGCCAGACCAGGGGAGGCAATCAGCCCCAGCATTTT	CASSQTRGGNQPQHF
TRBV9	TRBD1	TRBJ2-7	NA	TGTGCCAGCAGCCTCGGGACAGGGGCCCACGAGCAGTACTTC	CASSLGTGAHEQYF
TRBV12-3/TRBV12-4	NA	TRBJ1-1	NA	TGTGCCAGCAGTTTAAACCCTGATAGTCATGGGTTCTTT	CASSLNPDSHGFF
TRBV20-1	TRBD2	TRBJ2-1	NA	TGCAGTGCTAATTTGGGACTAGGGGGAGAGCAGTTCTTC	CSANLGLGGEQFF
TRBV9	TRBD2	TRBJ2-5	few	TGTGCCAGCAGCGTAGGGGTAGCGGGAGGAGAAGAGACCCAGTACTTC	CASSVGVAGGEETQYF
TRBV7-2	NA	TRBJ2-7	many	TGTGCCAGCAGCTTAGCCGGGACACCAAGCGTATACGAGCAGTACTTC	CASSLAGTPSVYEQYF
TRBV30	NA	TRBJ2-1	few	TGTGCCTTAGAACAGGGTTCGAATGAGCAGTTCTTC	CALEQGSNEQFF
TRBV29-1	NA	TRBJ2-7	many	TGCAGCGTCCAACCTGGGGACTACGAGCAGTACTTC	CSVQPGDYEQYF
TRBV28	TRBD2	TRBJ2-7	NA	TGTGCCAGCAGTTGGGGACTAAGCTCCTACGAGCAGTACTTC	CASSWGLSSYEQYF
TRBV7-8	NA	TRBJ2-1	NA	TGTGCCAGCAGCTTAGCAAGGACGGCTCATGAGCAGTTCTTC	CASSLARTAHEQFF
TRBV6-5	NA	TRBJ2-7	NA	TGTGCCAGCAGTTACGGGTTAGGTGCCTACGAGCAGTACTTC	CASSYGLGAYEQYF
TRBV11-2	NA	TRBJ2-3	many	TGTGCCAGCAGCCAACGCCCAATGCAGTCATCTAGCACAGATACGCAGTATTTT	CASSQRPMQSSSTDTQYF
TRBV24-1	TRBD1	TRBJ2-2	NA	TGTGCCACCTCGGGACAGTCGAACACCGGGGAGCTGTTTTTT	CATSGQSNTGELFF
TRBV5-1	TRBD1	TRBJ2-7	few	TGCGCCAGCAGCCCGGCCGGGACAGGGGGCGAGCAGTACTTC	CASSPAGTGGEQYF
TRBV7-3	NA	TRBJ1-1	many	TGTGCCAGCAGCCTTACCGGAGGCCGAATGAACACTGAAGCTTTCTTT	CASSLTGGRMNTEAFF
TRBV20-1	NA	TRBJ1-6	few	TGCAGTGCTAGGACTGGCCCTCTCAATTCACCCCTCCACTTT	CSARTGPLNSPLHF
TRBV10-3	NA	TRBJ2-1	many	TGTGCCACCAACCGGAACAATGAGCAGTTCTTC	CATNRNNEQFF
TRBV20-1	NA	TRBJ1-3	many	TGCAGTGCTGCCAGCTCGACGAGGGGACTCGGAAACACCATATATTTT	CSAASSTRGLGNTIYF
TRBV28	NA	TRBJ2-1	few	TGTGCCAGCAGTTCGCATCTCCGGGATATACAGTTCTTC	CASSSHLRDIQFF
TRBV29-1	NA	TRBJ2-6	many	TGCAGCGTTAAGGATACAGGGTACCAAAGCTCTGGGGCCAACGTCCTGACTTTC	CSVKDTGYQSSGANVLTF
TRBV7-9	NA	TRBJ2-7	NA	TGTGCCAGCAGCCTTCCATGGAGGGAGCAGTACTTC	CASSLPWREQYF
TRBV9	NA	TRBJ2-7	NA	TGTGCCAGCAGCGCCCGACCCTACTCCTACGAGCAGTACTTC	CASSARPYSYEQYF
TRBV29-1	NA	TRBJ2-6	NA	TGCAGCGTTGCACAGGGTGTTATGGCTGGGGCCAACGTCCTGACTTTC	CSVAQGVMAGANVLTF
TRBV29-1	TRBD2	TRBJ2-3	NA	TGCAGCGTTGTTCCCAGGGGTGCTAGCGGGAGAAACACAGATACGCAGTATTTT	CSVVPRGASGRNTDTQYF
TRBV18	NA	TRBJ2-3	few	TGTGCCAGCTCACCAAGGGACACTAAACTCACAGATACGCAGTATTTT	CASSPRDTKLTDTQYF
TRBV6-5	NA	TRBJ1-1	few	TGTGCCAGCGCATTTAGTGGGGCTGAAGCTTTCTTT	CASAFSGAEAFF
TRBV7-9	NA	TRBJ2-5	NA	TGTGCCAGCAGCGCGACAGTCCAAGAGACCCAGTACTTC	CASSATVQETQYF
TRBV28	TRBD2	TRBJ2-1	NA	TGTGCCAGCAGTCCTCTCACTTTGCGGGAGGAGTCCTACAATGAGCAGTTCTTC	CASSPLTLREESYNEQFF
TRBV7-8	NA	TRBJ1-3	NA	TGTGCCAGCAGCTTGACAGGAAACACCATATATTTT	CASSLTGNTIYF
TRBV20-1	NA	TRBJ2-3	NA	TGCAGTGCCCCCACCGTGCGCGGAGGGGGAGATACGCAGTATTTT	CSAPTVRGGGDTQYF
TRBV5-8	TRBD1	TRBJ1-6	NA	TGTGCCAGCAGCTCCGGGACAGGGACGTACGCCCTCCACTTT	CASSSGTGTYALHF
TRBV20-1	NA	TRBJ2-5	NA	TGCAGTGCTACCGACTCCACCCTGGGGACCCAGTACTTC	CSATDSTLGTQYF
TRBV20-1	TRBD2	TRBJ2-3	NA	TGCAGTGCTGCGGGACTAGCGGGACCTATCACAGATACGCAGTATTTT	CSAAGLAGPITDTQYF